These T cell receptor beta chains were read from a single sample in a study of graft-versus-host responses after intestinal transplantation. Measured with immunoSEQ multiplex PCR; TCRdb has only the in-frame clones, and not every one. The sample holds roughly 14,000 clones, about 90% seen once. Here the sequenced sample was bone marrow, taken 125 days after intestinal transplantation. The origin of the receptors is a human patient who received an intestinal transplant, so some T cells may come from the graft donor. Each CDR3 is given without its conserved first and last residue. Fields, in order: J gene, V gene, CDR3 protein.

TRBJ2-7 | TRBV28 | ASSFGPGPYEQY
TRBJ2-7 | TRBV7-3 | ASSFGQPISYEQY
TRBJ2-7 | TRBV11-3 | ASSGEAGRYEQY
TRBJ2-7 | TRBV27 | ASSASRQYEQY
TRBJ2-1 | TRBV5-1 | ASSLRQTSIGTNEQF
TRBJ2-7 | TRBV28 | ASSSSPGGNEQY
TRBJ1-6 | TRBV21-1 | ASSKARRGHSPPLH
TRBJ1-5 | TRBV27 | ASSSGSNQPQH
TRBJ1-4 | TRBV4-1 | ASSTEVSMKKLF
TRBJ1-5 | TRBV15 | ATSSRGGSNQPQH
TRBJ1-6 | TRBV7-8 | ASSLYDRGHSPLH
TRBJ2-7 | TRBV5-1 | ASSLATLAGAREQY